Listed here are 14 T cell receptor beta chains from one sample, sequenced in a study of ipilimumab plus nivolumab after autologous stem cell transplantation. Sequenced by immunoSEQ multiplex PCR; TCRdb stores in-frame clones only, minus some. Of 37,000 or so clones detected, 90% to 95% appear once; the ten largest clones hold under 0.9%. The material sequenced was PBMCs, taken in a trial of ipilimumab plus nivolumab as post-transplant consolidation. These receptors came from a male donor with multiple myeloma.

This clone showed up just a few times. The rearrangement joins TRBV19 to TRBJ2-7; D uncertain. Germline V lookup: CDR1 LNHDA, CDR2 SQIVND (reference sequence). CDR3 length: 13 amino acids. Trimming pared 4 bases from V and 6 bases from J, leaving 13 bases between. The CDR3 nucleotides are TGTGCCAGTAGTAACAGAGCTAGGAGCGAGCAGTACTTC. It specifies CASSNRARSEQYF.

CDR3: CASRLGQGAHYGYTF. CDR3 nucleotide sequence: TGTGCCAGCAGACTCGGACAGGGGGCCCACTATGGCTACACCTTC. V and J are TRBV2 and TRBJ1-2; 11 bases agree with TRBD1. Germline CDR1 reads SNHLY; CDR2 reads FYNNEI. The J segment lost 3 bases and the V segment lost 6 bases, leaving 6 bases of the junction unmatched. This CDR3 is 15 amino acids long.

V usage is TRBV28 and J usage is TRBJ1-2, with a weak D call TRBD1 (5 bases). Germline-derived CDR1 and CDR2 are MDHEN and SYDVKM. V lost 2 bases to trimming and J lost 8 bases, with 15 bases between them. The CDR3 has 14 amino acids. CDR3 sequence (DNA): TGTGCCAGCAGTTTAGGCCTCAGGGTGGGAGGCTACACCTTC. It yields the protein CASSLGLRVGGYTF.

The rearrangement uses TRBV7-8 and TRBJ2-2; D is unresolved. The germline gives CDR1 SGHVS, CDR2 FQNEAQ. The ends were cut back, 5 bases at V and 8 bases at J, with 9 bases in the middle. The CDR3 covers 12 residues. CDR3 protein: CASSHVRGELFF. Here the CDR3 DNA reads TGTGCCAGCAGCCACGTTCGGGGGGAGCTGTTTTTT.

The chain joins TRBV6-4 to TRBJ2-1; D uncertain. Germline V lookup: CDR1 MRHNA, CDR2 SNTAGT. The CDR3 consists of 16 residues. V lost 10 bases and J lost 3, with 22 bases in between. CDR3 region: CAIIKHGPLNYNEQFF. The CDR3, as DNA: TGTGCCATAATAAAACATGGACCGTTGAACTACAATGAGCAGTTCTTC.

The chain couples TRBV9 to TRBJ2-3; D assignment may be TRBD1 or TRBD2 (6 bases each). V lost 3 bases to trimming and J lost 0 bases, with 17 bases between them. The germline V gene has CDR1 SGDLS and CDR2 YYNGEE. This CDR3 has 17 amino acids. CDR3 nucleotides: TGTGCCAGCAGCGCCGGAGGGGGGTTCCCTAGCACAGATACGCAGTATTTT. Protein: CASSAGGGFPSTDTQYF.

The chain has TRBV7-2 and TRBJ1-2; D remains ambiguous. V dropped 2 bases and J dropped 6 bases, with 13 bases sitting between them. The CDR3 spans 14 residues. Germline CDR1 and CDR2: SGHTA and FQGNSA. The DNA for the CDR3 is TGTGCCAGCAGCTTACCTAGAGTTGAACATGGCTACACCTTC. Translated, it gives CASSLPRVEHGYTF. Supplemented by reference TRBV7-2 and TRBJ1-2, the full variable domain reads GAGVSQSPSNKVTEKGKDVELRCDPISGHTALYWYRQSLGQGLEFLIYFQGNSAPDKSGLPSDRFSAERTGGSVSTLTIQRTQQEDSAVYLCASSLPRVEHGYTFGSGTRLTVV.

This chain connects TRBV30 to TRBJ2-7; TRBD2 aligns across 11 bases. The germline V gene encodes CDR1 GTSNPN and CDR2 SVGIG (reference sequence). The length of the CDR3 is 14 residues. The ends lost 6 bases at V and 6 bases at J; junction bases unmatched: 10. CDR3: CACLGTSGLREQYF. The DNA of the CDR3 is TGTGCCTGCCTGGGGACTAGCGGTCTCCGCGAGCAGTACTTC.

The rearrangement links TRBV10-3 to TRBJ2-7, with TRBD2 as a possible D gene (5 bases). Germline values: CDR1 ENHRY, CDR2 SYGVKD. Trimming took 4 bases from V and 2 from J, leaving 9 bases between them. This CDR3 comprises 13 residues. The DNA of the CDR3 is TGTGCCATCAGTGGGTTGGAGGCCTACGAGCAGTACTTC. Amino acids: CAISGLEAYEQYF.

The chain couples TRBV5-1 to TRBJ2-5, with D possibly TRBD2 on 5 matching bases. The V gene lost 0 bases and the J gene lost 5 bases, with 14 bases spanning the gap. The CDR3 consists of 15 residues. CDR1 and CDR2 from the germline V gene are SGHRS and YFSETQ. CDR3 in DNA: TGCGCCAGCAGCTTGGCCCCCGGGGTCGGGGAGACCCAGTACTTC. Translation: CASSLAPGVGETQYF.

V gene TRBV20-1 combines with J gene TRBJ1-2; D not resolved. This CDR3 has 11 amino acids. V lost 3 bases and J 8 bases, leaving 10 bases between the germline ends. The germline gives CDR1 DFQATT, CDR2 SNEGSKA (reference sequence). The CDR3 region is CSASAPEGYTF. In DNA form, the CDR3 reads TGCAGTGCTAGCGCCCCGGAGGGCTACACCTTC.

The chain combines TRBV7-9 with TRBJ2-1; 9 bases fit TRBD2. There are 19 residues in the CDR3. Trimming at V came to 5 bases and at J to 5 bases, leaving 19 bases not matched to a gene. Germline V CDR1 and CDR2: SEHNR, FQNEAQ (reference sequence). The CDR3, as DNA: TGTGCCAGCAGCCCCCTGGGGGAGCTAGCGGGGTCTATGGACAATGAGCAGTTCTTC. Its translation is CASSPLGELAGSMDNEQFF.

The chain carries TRBV5-1 and TRBJ1-2, with 10 bases aligning to TRBD1. Trimming removed 4 bases from V and 5 bases from J; junction bases left unmatched: 2. The CDR3 extends over 13 amino acids. The germline V gene encodes CDR1 SGHRS and CDR2 YFSETQ. The CDR3 region is CASSPGQGYGYTF. In DNA, the CDR3 is TGCGCCAGCAGCCCGGGACAGGGGTATGGCTACACCTTC.

The V and J genes are TRBV7-2 and TRBJ2-7; 9 positions agree with TRBD2. V was clipped by 2 bases and J by 7 bases; unmatched bases: 6. Germline V gives CDR1 SGHTA, CDR2 FQGNSA. The CDR3 extends over 14 amino acids. CDR3 region: CASSLKAGGVEQYF. As DNA, the CDR3 is TGTGCCAGCAGCTTAAAAGCGGGGGGAGTTGAGCAGTACTTC.